The 9 T cell receptor beta chains below all came from one sample that was sequenced in a study of cytomegalovirus exposure and HLA in healthy donors. Primers: 60 Vbeta forward and 13 Jbeta reverse. TCRdb keeps only in-frame clones here, not all; method: immunoSEQ multiplex PCR. The sample carries around 130,000 clones, 65% to 75% recorded once. Source material: PBMCs. The receptor set was obtained from a man aged 35 to 55 in good health and CMV-seropositive.

The J gene is TRBJ1-5, the V gene TRBV7-9; tentatively, D is TRBD1 (6 bases). Germline V gives CDR1 SEHNR, CDR2 FQNEAQ (reference sequence). V lost 5 bases to trimming and J lost 6 bases, with 8 bases between them. There are 12 residues in the CDR3. The CDR3 region has the DNA TGTGCCAGCAGCCCACAGGGTCAGCCCCAGCATTTT. Protein: CASSPQGQPQHF.

The V and J genes are TRBV7-9 and TRBJ2-1; D might be TRBD1 (6 bases). CDR1 is SEHNR and CDR2 is FQNEAQ in the germline V gene (reference sequence). CDR3 size: 13 residues. Trimming took off 5 bases at V and 6 bases at J, with 11 bases between the two ends. The CDR3 DNA reads as TGTGCCAGCAGCGGAAACAGGGTCAATGAGCAGTTCTTC. Its translation: CASSGNRVNEQFF.

The rearrangement uses TRBV5-4 and TRBJ2-1; 10 bases are shared with TRBD1. Germline assignment: CDR1 SGHNT and CDR2 YYREEE (reference sequence). V gave up 4 bases and J gave up 2 bases; unmatched junction bases: 3. The CDR3 length is 15 residues. CDR3 loop: CASSTGQGAYNEQFF. As DNA, the CDR3 is TGTGCCAGCAGCACAGGACAGGGGGCCTACAATGAGCAGTTCTTC.

This clone was recorded only once. This chain joins TRBV27 and TRBJ2-4; possible D gene TRBD2, 7 bases. From germline, CDR1 is MNHEY and CDR2 SMNVEV (reference sequence). CDR3 length: 15 amino acids. The germline V and J ends were trimmed by 7 bases and 4 bases, with 17 bases remaining between them. The CDR3 bases are TGTGCCAGCACCGGAGCGGGGAGGGGGAAAAACATTCAGTACTTC. Translation gives CASTGAGRGKNIQYF.

The table lists this clone with a count of one. This chain uses TRBV5-6 with TRBJ2-2, with 9 bases lining up with TRBD1. The CDR3 spans 14 residues. V shed 8 bases, J shed 3 bases, and the junction held 5 bases outside the gene matches. CDR1 and CDR2 (germline): SGHDT, YYEEEE. This chain's CDR3 is CASTTGGDTGELFF. In DNA form, the CDR3 reads TGTGCCAGTACGACAGGGGGGGACACCGGGGAGCTGTTTTTT.

V and J are TRBV28 and TRBJ1-2; weak D call: TRBD1 (6 bases). CDR3 length: 15 residues. With 3 bases removed from V and 8 bases from J, the gap between germline ends came to 19 bases. The germline V gene has CDR1 MDHEN and CDR2 SYDVKM. CDR3 in DNA: TGTGCCAGCAGTTTCCAGCTGGGGGGGGCGGGGGGCTACACCTTC. It translates to CASSFQLGGAGGYTF.

This chain links TRBV2 with TRBJ2-1; the match to TRBD2 covers 8 bases. CDR1 is SNHLY, CDR2 FYNNEI, per germline. Trimming cost V 6 bases and J 4 bases; bases outside gene matches: 8. The CDR3 loop spans 15 amino acids. The CDR3 nucleotides are TGTGCCAGCAGCCAAAGCGGGAGAGCTTACAATGAGCAGTTCTTC. Protein product: CASSQSGRAYNEQFF.

The chain couples TRBV18 to TRBJ2-7, with 8 nucleotides matching TRBD1. Trimming cost V 2 bases and J 3 bases; bases outside gene matches: 9. The CDR3 extends over 16 amino acids. Germline CDR1 KGHSH, CDR2 LQKENI. CDR3 nucleotide sequence: TGTGCCAGCTCACCAGCAATAATCGGACAGGGCTACGAGCAGTACTTC. Its protein product is CASSPAIIGQGYEQYF. The complete variable domain, with remaining parts taken from reference TRBV18 and TRBJ2-7, reads NAGVMQNPRHLVRRRGQEARLRCSPMKGHSHVYWYRQLPEEGLKFMVYLQKENIIDESGMPKERFSAEFPKEGPSILRIQQVVRGDSAAYFCASSPAIIGQGYEQYFGPGTRLTVT.

This clone was observed a single time. The V and J genes are TRBV5-6 and TRBJ1-2; 8 bases map to TRBD1. The germline CDR1 and CDR2 sequences are SGHDT and YYEEEE. The CDR3 covers 17 residues. The junction had 13 bases not matched to a gene; V was cut back by 4 bases and J by 2 bases. The CDR3 sequence: CASSLTLKRTGNYGYTF. In DNA, the CDR3 is TGTGCCAGCAGCCTAACACTAAAGCGGACAGGGAACTATGGCTACACCTTC. The full variable domain, in which reference TRBV5-6 and TRBJ1-2 provide the parts outside the CDR3, is DAGVTQSPTHLIKTRGQQVTLRCSPKSGHDTVSWYQQALGQGPQFIFQYYEEEERQRGNFPDRFSGHQFPNYSSELNVNALLLGDSALYLCASSLTLKRTGNYGYTFGSGTRLTVV.